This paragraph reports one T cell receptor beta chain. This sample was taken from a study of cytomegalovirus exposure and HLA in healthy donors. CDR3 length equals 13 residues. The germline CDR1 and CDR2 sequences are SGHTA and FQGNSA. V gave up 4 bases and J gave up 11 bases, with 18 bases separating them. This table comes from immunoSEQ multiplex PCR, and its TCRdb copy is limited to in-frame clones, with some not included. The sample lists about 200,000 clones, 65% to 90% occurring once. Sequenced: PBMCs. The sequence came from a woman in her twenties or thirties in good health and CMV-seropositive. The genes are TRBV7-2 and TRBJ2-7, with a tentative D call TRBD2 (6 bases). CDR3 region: CASSSLTGTEKYF. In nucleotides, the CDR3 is TGTGCCAGCAGCTCCTTAACCGGGACTGAGAAGTACTTC.